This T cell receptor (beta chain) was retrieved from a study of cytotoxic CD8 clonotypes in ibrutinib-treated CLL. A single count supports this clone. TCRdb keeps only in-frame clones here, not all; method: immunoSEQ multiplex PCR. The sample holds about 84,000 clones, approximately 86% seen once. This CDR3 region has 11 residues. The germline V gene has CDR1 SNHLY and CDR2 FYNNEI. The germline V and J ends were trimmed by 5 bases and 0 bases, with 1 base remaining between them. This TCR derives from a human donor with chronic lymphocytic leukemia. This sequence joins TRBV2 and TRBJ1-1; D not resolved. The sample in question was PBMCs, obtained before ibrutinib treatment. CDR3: CASSLNTEAFF. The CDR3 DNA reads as TGTGCCAGCAGTTTGAACACTGAAGCTTTCTTT.